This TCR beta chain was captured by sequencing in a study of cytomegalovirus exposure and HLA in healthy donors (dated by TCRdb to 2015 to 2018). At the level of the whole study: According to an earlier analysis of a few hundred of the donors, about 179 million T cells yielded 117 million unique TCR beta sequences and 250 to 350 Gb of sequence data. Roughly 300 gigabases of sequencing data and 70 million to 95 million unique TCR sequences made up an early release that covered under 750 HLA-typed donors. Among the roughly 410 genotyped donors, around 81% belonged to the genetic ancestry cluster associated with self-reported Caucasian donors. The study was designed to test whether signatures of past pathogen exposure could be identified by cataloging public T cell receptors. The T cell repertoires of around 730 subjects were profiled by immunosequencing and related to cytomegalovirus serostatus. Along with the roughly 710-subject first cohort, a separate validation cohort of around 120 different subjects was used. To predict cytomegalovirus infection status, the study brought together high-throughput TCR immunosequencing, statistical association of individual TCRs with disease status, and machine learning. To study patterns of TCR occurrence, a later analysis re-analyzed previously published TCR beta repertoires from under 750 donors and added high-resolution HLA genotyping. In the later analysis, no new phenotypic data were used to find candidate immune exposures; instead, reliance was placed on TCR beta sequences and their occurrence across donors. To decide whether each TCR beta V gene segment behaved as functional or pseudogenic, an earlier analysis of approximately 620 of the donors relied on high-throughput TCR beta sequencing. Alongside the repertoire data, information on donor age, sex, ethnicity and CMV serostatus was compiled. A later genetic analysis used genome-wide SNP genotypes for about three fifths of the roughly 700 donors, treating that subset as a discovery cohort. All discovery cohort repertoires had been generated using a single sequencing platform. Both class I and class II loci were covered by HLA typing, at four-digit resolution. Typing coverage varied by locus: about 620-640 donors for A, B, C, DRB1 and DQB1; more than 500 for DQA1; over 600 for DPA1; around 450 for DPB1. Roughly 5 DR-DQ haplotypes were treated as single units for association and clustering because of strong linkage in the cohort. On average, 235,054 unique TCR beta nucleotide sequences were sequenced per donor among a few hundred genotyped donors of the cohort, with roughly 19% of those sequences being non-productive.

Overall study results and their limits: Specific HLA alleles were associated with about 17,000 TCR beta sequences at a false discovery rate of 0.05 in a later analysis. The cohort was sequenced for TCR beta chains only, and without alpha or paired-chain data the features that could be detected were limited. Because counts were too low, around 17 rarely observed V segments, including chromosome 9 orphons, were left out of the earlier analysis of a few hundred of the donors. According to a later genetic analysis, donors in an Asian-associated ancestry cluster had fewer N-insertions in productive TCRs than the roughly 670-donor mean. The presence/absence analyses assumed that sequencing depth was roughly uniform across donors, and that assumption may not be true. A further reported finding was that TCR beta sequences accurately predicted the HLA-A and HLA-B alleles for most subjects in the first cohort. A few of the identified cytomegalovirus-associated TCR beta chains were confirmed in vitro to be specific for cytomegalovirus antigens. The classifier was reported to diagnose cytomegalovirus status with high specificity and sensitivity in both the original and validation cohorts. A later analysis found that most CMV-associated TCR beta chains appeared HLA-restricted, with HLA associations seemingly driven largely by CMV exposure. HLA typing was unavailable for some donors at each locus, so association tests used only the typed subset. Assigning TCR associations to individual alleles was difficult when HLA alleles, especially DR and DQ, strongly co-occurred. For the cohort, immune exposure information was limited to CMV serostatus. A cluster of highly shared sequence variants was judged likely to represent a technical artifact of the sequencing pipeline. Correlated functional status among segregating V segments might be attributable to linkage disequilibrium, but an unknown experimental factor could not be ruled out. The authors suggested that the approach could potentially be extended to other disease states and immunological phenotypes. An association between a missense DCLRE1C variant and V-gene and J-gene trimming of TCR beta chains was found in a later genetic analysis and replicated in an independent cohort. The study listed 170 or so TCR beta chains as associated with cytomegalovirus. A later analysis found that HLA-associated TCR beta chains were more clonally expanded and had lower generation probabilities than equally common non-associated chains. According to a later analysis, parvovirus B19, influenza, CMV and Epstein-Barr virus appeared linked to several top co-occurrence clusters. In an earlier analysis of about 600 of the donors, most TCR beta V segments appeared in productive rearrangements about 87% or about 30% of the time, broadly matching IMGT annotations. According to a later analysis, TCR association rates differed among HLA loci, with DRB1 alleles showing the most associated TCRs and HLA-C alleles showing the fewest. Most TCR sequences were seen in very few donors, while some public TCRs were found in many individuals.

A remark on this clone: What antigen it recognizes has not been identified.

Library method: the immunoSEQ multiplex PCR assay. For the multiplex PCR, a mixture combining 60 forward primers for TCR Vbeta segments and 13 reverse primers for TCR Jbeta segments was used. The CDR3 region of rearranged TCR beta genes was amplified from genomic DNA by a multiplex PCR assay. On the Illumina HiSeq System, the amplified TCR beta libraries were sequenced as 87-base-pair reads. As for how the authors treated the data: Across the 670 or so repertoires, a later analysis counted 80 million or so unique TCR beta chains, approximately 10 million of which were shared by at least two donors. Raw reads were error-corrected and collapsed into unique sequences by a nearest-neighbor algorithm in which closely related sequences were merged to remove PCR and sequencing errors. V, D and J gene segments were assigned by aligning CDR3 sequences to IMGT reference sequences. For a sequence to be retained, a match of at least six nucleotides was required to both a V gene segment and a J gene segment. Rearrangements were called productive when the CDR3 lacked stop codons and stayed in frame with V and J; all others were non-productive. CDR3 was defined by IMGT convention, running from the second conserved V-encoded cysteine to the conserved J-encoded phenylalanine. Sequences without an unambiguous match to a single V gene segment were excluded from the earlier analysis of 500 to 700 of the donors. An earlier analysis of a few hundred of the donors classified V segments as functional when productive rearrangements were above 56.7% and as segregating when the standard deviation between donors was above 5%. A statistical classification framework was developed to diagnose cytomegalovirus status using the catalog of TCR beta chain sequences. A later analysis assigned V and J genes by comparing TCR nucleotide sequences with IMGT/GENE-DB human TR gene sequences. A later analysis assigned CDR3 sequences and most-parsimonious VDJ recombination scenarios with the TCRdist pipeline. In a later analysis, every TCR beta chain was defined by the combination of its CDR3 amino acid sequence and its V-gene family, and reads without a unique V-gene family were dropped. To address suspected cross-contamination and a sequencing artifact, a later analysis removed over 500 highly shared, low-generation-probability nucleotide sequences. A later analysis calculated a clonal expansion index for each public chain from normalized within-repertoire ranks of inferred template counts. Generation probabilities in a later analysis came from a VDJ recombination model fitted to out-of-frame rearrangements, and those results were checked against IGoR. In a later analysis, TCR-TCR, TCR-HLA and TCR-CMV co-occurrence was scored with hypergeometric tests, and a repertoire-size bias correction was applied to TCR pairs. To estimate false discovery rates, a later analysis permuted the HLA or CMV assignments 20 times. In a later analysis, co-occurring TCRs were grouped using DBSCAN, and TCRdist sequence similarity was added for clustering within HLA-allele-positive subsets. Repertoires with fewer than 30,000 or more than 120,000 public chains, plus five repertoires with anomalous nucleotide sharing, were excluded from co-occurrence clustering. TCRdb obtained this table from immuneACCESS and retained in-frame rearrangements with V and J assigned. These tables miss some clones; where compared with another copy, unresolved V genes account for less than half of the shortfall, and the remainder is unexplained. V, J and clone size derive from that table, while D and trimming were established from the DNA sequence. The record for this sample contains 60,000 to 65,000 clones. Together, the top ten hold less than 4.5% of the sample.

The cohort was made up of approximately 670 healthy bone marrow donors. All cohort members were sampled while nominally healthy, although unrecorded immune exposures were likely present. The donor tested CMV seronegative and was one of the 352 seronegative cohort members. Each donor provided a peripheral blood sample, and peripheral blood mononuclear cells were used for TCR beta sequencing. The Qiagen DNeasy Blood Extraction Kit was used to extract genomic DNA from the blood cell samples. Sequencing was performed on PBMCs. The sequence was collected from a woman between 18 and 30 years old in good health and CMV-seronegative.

The DNA is as follows: TGTGCCACCACACCGGGACTAGAAGGAGACGAGCAGTACTTC. The encoded protein is CATTPGLEGDEQYF. The receptor chain draws on TRBV6-5 and TRBJ2-7, with 8 bases matching TRBD2. The CDR3 holds 14 amino acids from the cysteine to the phenylalanine. Left in the record is the CDR3 DNA by itself, 42 bases read in frame from the first base. Trimming takes 10 bases off V and 5 bases off J; junction bases not matched to a gene: 13. CDR1 and CDR2 were assigned from the germline V gene as MNHEY and SVGAGI.